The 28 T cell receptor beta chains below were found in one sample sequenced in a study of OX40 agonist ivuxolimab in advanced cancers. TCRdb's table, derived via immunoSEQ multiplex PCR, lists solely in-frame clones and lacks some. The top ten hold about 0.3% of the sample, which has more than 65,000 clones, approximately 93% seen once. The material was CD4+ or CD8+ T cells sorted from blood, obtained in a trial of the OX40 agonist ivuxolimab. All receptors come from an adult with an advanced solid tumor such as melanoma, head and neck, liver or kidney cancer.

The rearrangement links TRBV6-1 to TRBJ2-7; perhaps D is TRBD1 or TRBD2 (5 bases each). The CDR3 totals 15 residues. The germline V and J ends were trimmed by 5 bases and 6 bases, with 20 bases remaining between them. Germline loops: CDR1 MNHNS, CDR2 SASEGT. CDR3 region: CASSMTPGPVSEQYF. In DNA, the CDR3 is TGTGCCAGCAGTATGACGCCGGGACCGGTGAGCGAGCAGTACTTC.

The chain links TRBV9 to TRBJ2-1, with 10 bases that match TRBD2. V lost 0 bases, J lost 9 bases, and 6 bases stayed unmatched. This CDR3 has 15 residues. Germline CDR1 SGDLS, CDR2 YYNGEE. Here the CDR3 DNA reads TGTGCCAGCAGCGTAGATATAGCGGGAGGTGGTGAGCAGTTCTTC. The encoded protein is CASSVDIAGGGEQFF.

CDR3 sequence reads: CASSKTLTYEQYF. CDR3 in DNA: TGTGCCAGTAGTAAGACACTTACCTACGAGCAGTACTTC. This chain links TRBV19 with TRBJ2-7; no reliable D call. V gave up 4 bases and J gave up 2 bases, with 9 bases separating them. The CDR3 is 13 residues long. Germline V gives CDR1 LNHDA, CDR2 SQIVND (reference sequence).

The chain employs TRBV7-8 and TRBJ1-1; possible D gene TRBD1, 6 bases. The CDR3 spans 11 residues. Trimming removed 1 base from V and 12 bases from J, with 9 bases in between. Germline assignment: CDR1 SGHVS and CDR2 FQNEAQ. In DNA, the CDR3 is TGTGCCAGCAGCTTAGACAGGGAAACTTTCTTT. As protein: CASSLDRETFF.

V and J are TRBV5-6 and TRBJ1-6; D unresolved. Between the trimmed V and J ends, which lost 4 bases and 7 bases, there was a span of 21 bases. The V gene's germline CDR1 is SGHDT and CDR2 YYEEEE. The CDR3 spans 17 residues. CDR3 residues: CASSTDLPERKNSPLHF. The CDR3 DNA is TGTGCCAGCAGCACGGACTTGCCGGAGAGGAAAAATTCACCCCTCCACTTT.

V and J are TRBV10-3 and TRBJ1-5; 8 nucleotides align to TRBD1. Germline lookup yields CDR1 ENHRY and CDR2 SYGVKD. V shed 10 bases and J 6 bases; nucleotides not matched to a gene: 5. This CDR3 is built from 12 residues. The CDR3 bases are TGTGCCAGCAGGGGGCAAGGTCAGCCCCAGCATTTT. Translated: CASRGQGQPQHF.

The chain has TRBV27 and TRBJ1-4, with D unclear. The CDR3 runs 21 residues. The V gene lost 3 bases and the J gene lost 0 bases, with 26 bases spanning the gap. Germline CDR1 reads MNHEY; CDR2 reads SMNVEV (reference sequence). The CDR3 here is CASSFGFYIRVYIATNEKLFF. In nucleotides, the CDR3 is TGTGCCAGCAGTTTTGGGTTTTATATCCGAGTATATATCGCAACTAATGAAAAACTGTTTTTT. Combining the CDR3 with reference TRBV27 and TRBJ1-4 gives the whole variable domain EAQVTQNPRYLITVTGKKLTVTCSQNMNHEYMSWYRQDPGLGLRQIYYSMNVEVTDKGDVPEGYKVSRKEKRNFPLILESPSPNQTSLYFCASSFGFYIRVYIATNEKLFFGSGTQLSVL.

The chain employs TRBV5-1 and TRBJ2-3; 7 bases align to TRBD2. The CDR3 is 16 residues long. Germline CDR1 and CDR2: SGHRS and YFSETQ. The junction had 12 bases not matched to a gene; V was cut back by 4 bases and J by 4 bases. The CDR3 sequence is CASSTPSSAGADTQYF. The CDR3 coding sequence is TGCGCCAGCAGCACGCCCAGCTCGGCGGGGGCAGATACGCAGTATTTT. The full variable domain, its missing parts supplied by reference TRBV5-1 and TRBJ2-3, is KAGVTQTPRYLIKTRGQQVTLSCSPISGHRSVSWYQQTPGQGLQFLFEYFSETQRNKGNFPGRFSGRQFSNSRSEMNVSTLELGDSALYLCASSTPSSAGADTQYFGPGTRLTVL.

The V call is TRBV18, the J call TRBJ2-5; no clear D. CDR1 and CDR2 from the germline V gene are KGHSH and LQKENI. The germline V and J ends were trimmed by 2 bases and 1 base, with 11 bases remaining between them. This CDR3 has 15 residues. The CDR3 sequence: CASSPYNEVQETQYF. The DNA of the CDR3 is TGTGCCAGCTCACCATATAACGAAGTCCAAGAGACCCAGTACTTC.

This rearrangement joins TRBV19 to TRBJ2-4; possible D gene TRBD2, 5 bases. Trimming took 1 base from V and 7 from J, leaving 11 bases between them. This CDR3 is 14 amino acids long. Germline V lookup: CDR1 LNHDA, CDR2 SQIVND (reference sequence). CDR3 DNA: TGTGCCAGTAGTATAGCTGCGGGCGGGAACATTCAGTACTTC. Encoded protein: CASSIAAGGNIQYF.

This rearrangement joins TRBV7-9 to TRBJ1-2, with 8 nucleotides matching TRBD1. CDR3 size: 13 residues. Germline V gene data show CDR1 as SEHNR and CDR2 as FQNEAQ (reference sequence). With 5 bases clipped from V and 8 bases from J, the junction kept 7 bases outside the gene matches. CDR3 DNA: TGTGCCAGCAGCGACAGGGGTTTTGGCGGCTACACCTTC. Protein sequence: CASSDRGFGGYTF.

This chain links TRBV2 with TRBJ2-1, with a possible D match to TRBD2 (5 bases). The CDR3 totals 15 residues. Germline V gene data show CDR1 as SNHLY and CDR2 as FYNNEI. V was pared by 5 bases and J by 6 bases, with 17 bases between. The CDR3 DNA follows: TGTGCCAGCAGTTCCGGGAAGGCGGCGAGCAATGAGCAGTTCTTC. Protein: CASSSGKAASNEQFF.

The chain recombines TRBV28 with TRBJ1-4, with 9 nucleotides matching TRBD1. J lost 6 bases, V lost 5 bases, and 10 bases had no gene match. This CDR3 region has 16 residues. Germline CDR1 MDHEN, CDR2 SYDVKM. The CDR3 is CASSLIGTGKDEKLFF. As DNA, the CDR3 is TGTGCCAGCAGTCTCATCGGGACAGGGAAGGATGAAAAACTGTTTTTT.

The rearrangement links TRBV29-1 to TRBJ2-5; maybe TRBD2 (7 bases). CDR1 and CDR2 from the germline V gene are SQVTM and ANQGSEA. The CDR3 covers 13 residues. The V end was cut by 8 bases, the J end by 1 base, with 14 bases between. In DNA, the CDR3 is TGCAGCCTGGGGGCTAGCGGCCAAGAGACCCAGTACTTC. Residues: CSLGASGQETQYF.

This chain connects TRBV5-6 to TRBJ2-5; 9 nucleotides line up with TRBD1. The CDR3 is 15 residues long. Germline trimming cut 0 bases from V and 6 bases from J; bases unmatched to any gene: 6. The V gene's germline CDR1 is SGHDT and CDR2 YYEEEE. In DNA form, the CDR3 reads TGTGCCAGCAGCTTGGCGGGACAGGGTTTAAAGACCCAGTACTTC. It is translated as CASSLAGQGLKTQYF. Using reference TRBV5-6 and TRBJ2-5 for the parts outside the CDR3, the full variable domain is DAGVTQSPTHLIKTRGQQVTLRCSPKSGHDTVSWYQQALGQGPQFIFQYYEEEERQRGNFPDRFSGHQFPNYSSELNVNALLLGDSALYLCASSLAGQGLKTQYFGPGTRLLVL.

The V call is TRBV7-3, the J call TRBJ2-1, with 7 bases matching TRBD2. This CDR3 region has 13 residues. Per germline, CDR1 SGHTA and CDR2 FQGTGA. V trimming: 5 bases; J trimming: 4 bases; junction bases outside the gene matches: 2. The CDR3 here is CASSPGGYNEQFF. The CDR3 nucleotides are TGTGCCAGCAGCCCGGGGGGTTACAATGAGCAGTTCTTC. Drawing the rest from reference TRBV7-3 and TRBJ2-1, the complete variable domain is GAGVSQTPSNKVTEKGKYVELRCDPISGHTALYWYRQSLGQGPEFLIYFQGTGAADDSGLPNDRFFAVRPEGSVSTLKIQRTERGDSAVYLCASSPGGYNEQFFGPGTRLTVL.

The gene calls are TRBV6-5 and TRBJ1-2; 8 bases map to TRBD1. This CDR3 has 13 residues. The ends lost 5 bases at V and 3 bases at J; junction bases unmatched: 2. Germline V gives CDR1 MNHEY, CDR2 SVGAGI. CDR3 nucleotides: TGTGCCAGCAGTCAGGACAGGGACTATGGCTACACCTTC. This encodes CASSQDRDYGYTF.

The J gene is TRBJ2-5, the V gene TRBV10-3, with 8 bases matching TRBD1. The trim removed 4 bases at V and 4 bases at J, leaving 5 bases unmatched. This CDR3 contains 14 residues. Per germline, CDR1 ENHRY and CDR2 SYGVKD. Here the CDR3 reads CAISVRQGAETQYF. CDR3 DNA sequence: TGTGCCATCAGTGTAAGGCAGGGGGCAGAGACCCAGTACTTC.

In nucleotides, the CDR3 is TGTGCCAGCAGCTTGGGGACACGTACCGGGAGTCGAGGCACCGGGGAGCTGTTTTTT. Translation gives CASSLGTRTGSRGTGELFF. The chain is built from TRBV7-8 and TRBJ2-2; D is possibly TRBD1 or TRBD2 (6 bases each). CDR1 and CDR2 (germline): SGHVS, FQNEAQ. The CDR3 has 19 amino acids. Trimming pared 3 bases from V and 4 bases from J, leaving 24 bases between.

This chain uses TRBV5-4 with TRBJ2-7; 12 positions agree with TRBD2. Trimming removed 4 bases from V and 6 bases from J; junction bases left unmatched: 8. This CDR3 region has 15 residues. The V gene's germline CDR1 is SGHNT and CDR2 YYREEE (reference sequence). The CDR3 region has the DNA TGTGCCAGCAGCAAAGGGACTAGCGGGTCTACCGAGCAGTACTTC. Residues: CASSKGTSGSTEQYF.

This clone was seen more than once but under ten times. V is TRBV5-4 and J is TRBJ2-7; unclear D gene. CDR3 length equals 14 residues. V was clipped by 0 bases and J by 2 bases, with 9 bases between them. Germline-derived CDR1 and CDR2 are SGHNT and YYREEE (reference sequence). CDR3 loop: CASSLGPSPYEQYF. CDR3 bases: TGTGCCAGCAGCTTGGGTCCCTCCCCCTACGAGCAGTACTTC.

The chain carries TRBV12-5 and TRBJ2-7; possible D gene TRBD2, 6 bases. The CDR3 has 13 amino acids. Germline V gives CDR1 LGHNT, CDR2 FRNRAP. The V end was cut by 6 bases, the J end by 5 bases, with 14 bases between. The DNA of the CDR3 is TGTGCTAGTGGGTCGACTAGTCGCCACGAGCAGTACTTC. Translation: CASGSTSRHEQYF.

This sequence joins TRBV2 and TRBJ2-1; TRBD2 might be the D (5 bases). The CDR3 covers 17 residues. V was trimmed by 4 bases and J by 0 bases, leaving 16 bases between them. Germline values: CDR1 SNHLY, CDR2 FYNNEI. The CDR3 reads CASSGGSETSSYNEQFF. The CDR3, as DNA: TGTGCCAGCAGTGGTGGTTCCGAAACTAGCTCCTACAATGAGCAGTTCTTC.

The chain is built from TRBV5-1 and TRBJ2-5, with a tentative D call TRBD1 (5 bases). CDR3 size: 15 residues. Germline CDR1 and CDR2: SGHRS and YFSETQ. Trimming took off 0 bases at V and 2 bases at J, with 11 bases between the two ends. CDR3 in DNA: TGCGCCAGCAGCTTGGTGGACGCAGGGCAAGAGACCCAGTACTTC. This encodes CASSLVDAGQETQYF.

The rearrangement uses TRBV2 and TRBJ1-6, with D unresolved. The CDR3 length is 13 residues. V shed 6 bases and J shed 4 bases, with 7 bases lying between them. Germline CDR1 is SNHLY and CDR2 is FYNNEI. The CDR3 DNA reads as TGTGCCAGCAGAAGCAGGTATAATTCACCCCTCCACTTT. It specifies CASRSRYNSPLHF.

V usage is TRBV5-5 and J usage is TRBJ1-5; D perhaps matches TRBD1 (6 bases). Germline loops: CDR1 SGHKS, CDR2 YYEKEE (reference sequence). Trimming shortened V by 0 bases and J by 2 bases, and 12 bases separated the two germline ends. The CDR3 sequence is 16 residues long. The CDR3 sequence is CASSLAVPGGNQPQHF. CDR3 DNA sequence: TGTGCCAGCAGCTTGGCCGTTCCAGGGGGCAATCAGCCCCAGCATTTT.

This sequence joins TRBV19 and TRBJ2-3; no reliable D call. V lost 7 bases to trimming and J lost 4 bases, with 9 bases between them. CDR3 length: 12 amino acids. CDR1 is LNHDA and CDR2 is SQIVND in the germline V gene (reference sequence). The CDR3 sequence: CASTNRADTQYF. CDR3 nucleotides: TGTGCCAGTACCAATAGGGCAGATACGCAGTATTTT.

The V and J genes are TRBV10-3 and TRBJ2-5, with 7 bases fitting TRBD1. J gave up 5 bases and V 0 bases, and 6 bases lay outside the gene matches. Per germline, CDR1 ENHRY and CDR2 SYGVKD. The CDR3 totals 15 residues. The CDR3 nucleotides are TGTGCCATCAGTGAGTCGGGGACAGTTGCGGAGACCCAGTACTTC. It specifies CAISESGTVAETQYF.